A single sample is the source of the 19 T cell receptor beta chains below, sequenced in a study of T cell clones after liver transplantation. Measured with immunoSEQ multiplex PCR; TCRdb has only the in-frame clones, and not every one. Among some 110,000 clones listed, about nine tenths were seen once. The material sequenced was CD4+ T cells from blood, taken 12 months after liver transplant. These receptors were obtained from a human patient who received a liver transplant. Among the T cells, some may be from the graft donor.

This clone occurred once. The rearrangement joins TRBV19 to TRBJ2-1; 9 positions agree with TRBD1. The CDR3 has 16 amino acids. V was pared by 2 bases and J by 5 bases, with 7 bases of the junction left unmatched. Germline-derived CDR1 and CDR2 are LNHDA and SQIVND (reference sequence). The DNA of the CDR3 is TGTGCCAGTAGTATATTATCGGGACAGGGTCACAATGAGCAGTTCTTC. Translating gives CASSILSGQGHNEQFF.

The chain links TRBV11-2 to TRBJ1-4; perhaps TRBD1 as D (5 bases). Deletions cut 2 bases from V and 0 bases from J, with 7 bases between. The CDR3 covers 15 residues. Germline loops: CDR1 SGHAT, CDR2 FQNNGV. The CDR3, as DNA: TGTGCCAGCAGCTTATTGACAGCAACTAATGAAAAACTGTTTTTT. Translating it yields CASSLLTATNEKLFF.

The chain is built from TRBV5-4 and TRBJ2-7; D tentatively reads TRBD1 or TRBD2 (5 bases each). The germline V and J ends were trimmed by 4 bases and 7 bases, with 18 bases remaining between them. In germline, CDR1 is SGHNT, CDR2 YYREEE (reference sequence). This CDR3 region has 14 residues. The CDR3 reads CASSVGTVGSEQYF. The CDR3 DNA sequence: TGTGCCAGCAGCGTCGGGACGGTGGGTTCGGAGCAGTACTTC.

The rearrangement uses TRBV5-8 and TRBJ2-3, with D perhaps matching TRBD2 (5 bases). V dropped 3 bases and J dropped 0 bases, with 17 bases sitting between them. Germline CDR1 is SGHTS and CDR2 is YDEGEE. This CDR3 has 17 amino acids. CDR3 amino acids: CASSWFLGDSSTDTQYF. CDR3 sequence (DNA): TGTGCCAGCAGCTGGTTTTTGGGAGACTCTAGCACAGATACGCAGTATTTT. The full variable domain, in which reference TRBV5-8 and TRBJ2-3 provide the parts outside the CDR3, is EAGVTQSPTHLIKTRGQQATLRCSPISGHTSVYWYQQALGLGLQFLLWYDEGEERNRGNFPPRFSGRQFPNYSSELNVNALELEDSALYLCASSWFLGDSSTDTQYFGPGTRLTVL.

The genes are TRBV27 and TRBJ1-5; 7 bases fit TRBD1. The CDR3 extends over 16 amino acids. With 5 bases clipped from V and 3 bases from J, the junction kept 10 bases outside the gene matches. Germline CDR1 is MNHEY and CDR2 is SMNVEV (reference sequence). CDR3 bases: TGTGCCAGCAGTGCGCACAGGGGAGGGGACAATCAGCCCCAGCATTTT. Amino acids: CASSAHRGGDNQPQHF.

The CDR3 loop is CASSLTGTANEAFF. The CDR3 DNA follows: TGCGCCAGCAGCTTGACCGGGACTGCCAATGAAGCTTTCTTT. The rearrangement joins TRBV5-1 to TRBJ1-1; perhaps TRBD1 as D (5 bases). The ends were cut back, 1 base at V and 7 bases at J, with 14 bases in the middle. The germline CDR1 and CDR2 sequences are SGHRS and YFSETQ. The CDR3 has 14 residues.

In its sample, this clone was seen once. V usage is TRBV19 and J usage is TRBJ2-3; weak D call: TRBD2 (6 bases). V was shortened by 5 bases and J by 3 bases, with 18 bases between the two germline ends. CDR1 is LNHDA and CDR2 is SQIVND in the germline V gene (reference sequence). The CDR3 contains 16 residues. This CDR3 is CASSPRGLAPTDTQYF. DNA of the CDR3: TGTGCCAGTAGTCCCCGGGGTCTAGCGCCTACAGATACGCAGTATTTT.

A few counts support this clone. The genes are TRBV10-3 and TRBJ2-3; the D is unclear. This CDR3 region has 16 residues. Germline CDR1 ENHRY, CDR2 SYGVKD. V was clipped by 6 bases and J by 0 bases, with 16 bases between them. The chain's CDR3 is CAISPLGQTSTDTQYF. For the CDR3, the DNA is TGTGCCATCAGCCCCCTGGGCCAAACTAGCACAGATACGCAGTATTTT.

Many counts were recorded for this clone. The sample holds other DNA sequences that translate to the same CDR3. The chain carries TRBV7-9 and TRBJ2-7; 9 positions agree with TRBD2. Per the germline V gene, CDR1 is SEHNR and CDR2 is FQNEAQ (reference sequence). The CDR3 loop spans 17 amino acids. V was pared by 0 bases and J by 3 bases, with 9 bases of the junction left unmatched. The CDR3 nucleotides read TGTGCCAGCAGCTTAGCGAGAGGACTAGCGCTTCGCTACGAGCAGTACTTC. As protein: CASSLARGLALRYEQYF.

This chain uses TRBV20-1 with TRBJ2-7; D is undetermined. Looked up from germline, CDR1 is DFQATT and CDR2 is SNEGSKA (reference sequence). The CDR3 extends over 11 amino acids. Trimming cost V 4 bases and J 3 bases, with 7 bases left between them. CDR3 DNA sequence: TGCAGTGCTACTCGCAGCTACGAGCAGTACTTC. It specifies CSATRSYEQYF.

This clone was seen once. The chain combines TRBV11-3 with TRBJ2-2; 10 bases are a match to TRBD2. Trimming at V came to 1 base and at J to 3 bases, leaving 2 bases not matched to a gene. The V gene's germline CDR1 is SGHNT and CDR2 YENEEA. The CDR3 spans 16 residues. Written as DNA, the CDR3 is TGTGCCAGCAGCTTAGTTCTAGCGGGAGACACCGGGGAGCTGTTTTTT. Translating it yields CASSLVLAGDTGELFF.

The chain uses TRBV28 and TRBJ1-5; possibly TRBD1 for D (5 bases). V was clipped by 5 bases and J by 5 bases, with 16 bases between them. Germline V gives CDR1 MDHEN, CDR2 SYDVKM. The CDR3 spans 15 residues. The CDR3: CASSMPGLNHQPQHF. The CDR3 bases are TGTGCCAGCAGTATGCCAGGGCTTAACCATCAGCCCCAGCATTTT. The whole variable domain, remainder taken from reference TRBV28 and TRBJ1-5, is DVKVTQSSRYLVKRTGEKVFLECVQDMDHENMFWYRQDPGLGLRLIYFSYDVKMKEKGDIPEGYSVSREKKERFSLILESASTNQTSMYLCASSMPGLNHQPQHFGDGTRLSIL.

This chain connects TRBV4-3 to TRBJ1-1; D unclear. The CDR3 loop spans 12 amino acids. Trimming pared 5 bases from V and 7 bases from J, leaving 11 bases between. The germline CDR1 and CDR2 sequences are LGHNA and YSLEER. The CDR3 DNA sequence: TGCGCCAGCAGCGAGAGCCGGGGTGAAGCTTTCTTT. Amino acids: CASSESRGEAFF.

The chain uses TRBV5-4 and TRBJ2-1; TRBD1 agrees at 8 bases. The CDR3 length is 16 residues. Germline loops: CDR1 SGHNT, CDR2 YYREEE (reference sequence). The J segment lost 6 bases and the V segment lost 3 bases, leaving 11 bases of the junction unmatched. The CDR3 region is CASSSAPGQGINEQFF. The CDR3 DNA follows: TGTGCCAGCAGCTCCGCCCCAGGACAGGGAATCAATGAGCAGTTCTTC.

This clone was observed a handful of times. Here the CDR3 DNA reads TGTGCCAGTAGTTCCGGGGCTGAACAGCCCCAGCATTTT. The encoded protein is CASSSGAEQPQHF. This sequence joins TRBV19 and TRBJ1-5; a possible D gene is TRBD1 (5 bases). CDR1 and CDR2 (germline): LNHDA, SQIVND (reference sequence). V lost 5 bases and J 7 bases, leaving 12 bases between the germline ends. The CDR3 runs 13 residues.

J is TRBJ2-7 and V is TRBV6-6; 14 bases are shared with TRBD2. V was clipped by 9 bases and J by 6 bases; unmatched bases: 1. This CDR3 has 12 amino acids. From germline, CDR1 is MNHNY and CDR2 SVGAGI (reference sequence). CDR3 sequence reads: CASGLAGGEQYF. CDR3 coding DNA: TGTGCCAGTGGACTAGCGGGAGGCGAGCAGTACTTC.

V gene TRBV7-9 combines with J gene TRBJ2-7, with a weak D call TRBD1 (6 bases). Germline loops: CDR1 SEHNR, CDR2 FQNEAQ (reference sequence). Trimming removed 5 bases at V and 4 bases at J, with 18 bases between. The CDR3 extends over 15 amino acids. The CDR3 DNA reads as TGTGCCAGCAGCCGAATTCAGGACAGCCTTTACGAGCAGTACTTC. This gives the protein CASSRIQDSLYEQYF.

In its sample, this clone is medium-sized (0.01 to 0.1%). The chain carries TRBV14 and TRBJ1-2, with D possibly being TRBD1 (6 bases). The CDR3 has 14 amino acids. The ends were cut back, 1 base at V and 6 bases at J, with 12 bases in the middle. CDR1 is SGHDN and CDR2 is FVKESK in the germline V gene. CDR3 nucleotide sequence: TGTGCCAGCAGCCAAGTGGTCAGGGGAAATGGCTACACCTTC. Its translation is CASSQVVRGNGYTF.

The J gene is TRBJ2-2, the V gene TRBV19; no clear D. Trimming cost V 6 bases and J 2 bases, with 13 bases left between them. Germline CDR1 is LNHDA and CDR2 is SQIVND (reference sequence). The CDR3 is made up of 15 amino acids. The CDR3 bases are TGTGCCAGTAGCCCCCTTTCGGAAAACACCGGGGAGCTGTTTTTT. This translates into CASSPLSENTGELFF.